The 4 T cell receptor beta chains presented below share a single source sample, sequenced in a study of technical replicates of blood from a handful of donors. Here immunoSEQ multiplex PCR was the method, and the copy in TCRdb shows in-frame clones only, minus some. The profile shows over 50,000 clones, around 86% of them singletons. Specimen: PBMCs. These receptors were collected from a human donor in good health. Some clones in this sample may be carry-over from other donors' samples.

The chain employs TRBV14 and TRBJ1-2; D not resolved. The CDR3 is 13 amino acids. V lost 1 base to trimming and J lost 4 bases, with 7 bases between them. Germline V gene lookup returns CDR1 SGHDN and CDR2 FVKESK. The CDR3 DNA reads as TGTGCCAGCAGCCAAGTAGCCTCCTATGGCTACACCTTC. Translated: CASSQVASYGYTF. Looking up the rest from reference TRBV14 and TRBJ1-2 gives the full variable domain: EAGVTQFPSHSVIEKGQTVTLRCDPISGHDNLYWYRRVMGKEIKFLLHFVKESKQDESGMPNNRFLAERTGGTYSTLKVQPAELEDSGVYFCASSQVASYGYTFGSGTRLTVV.

The chain is built from TRBV30 and TRBJ2-2; D is unresolved. The CDR3 consists of 11 residues. The germline V and J ends were trimmed by 3 bases and 6 bases, with 5 bases remaining between them. Germline V gene lookup returns CDR1 GTSNPN and CDR2 SVGIG (reference sequence). The chain's CDR3 is CAWRGPGELFF. The CDR3 bases are TGTGCCTGGAGGGGCCCCGGGGAGCTGTTTTTT. Full variable domain (missing parts from reference TRBV30 and TRBJ2-2): SQTIHQWPATLVQPVGSPLSLECTVEGTSNPNLYWYRQAAGRGLQLLFYSVGIGQISSEVPQNLSASRPQDRQFILSSKKLLLSDSGFYLCAWRGPGELFFGEGSRLTVL.

This clone was seen once. The V call is TRBV11-3, the J call TRBJ2-1; D gene ambiguous. The CDR3 is made up of 12 amino acids. CDR1 and CDR2 from the germline V gene are SGHNT and YENEEA. The V gene lost 5 bases and the J gene lost 9 bases, with 11 bases spanning the gap. As DNA, the CDR3 is TGTGCCAGCAGCCTAAACCCCGGTGAGCAGTTCTTC. Amino acids: CASSLNPGEQFF.

The V gene is TRBV27, the J gene TRBJ2-1, with 11 bases identical to TRBD2. In germline, CDR1 is MNHEY, CDR2 SMNVEV (reference sequence). Losses at the gene ends were 5 bases for V and 9 bases for J; bases not matched to a gene: 6. The CDR3 length is 14 residues. CDR3 region: CASSLAGGRVEQFF. For the CDR3, the DNA is TGTGCCAGCAGTCTAGCGGGGGGTCGGGTTGAGCAGTTCTTC.